This TCR beta chain was identified during a study of post-analysis software for immune sequencing data. About the study: Recorded disease courses covered relapsing-remitting, secondary progressive and progressive-relapsing multiple sclerosis. Some patients had no subtype annotation. Whole-study results and caveats: Controls had lower frequencies than patients of roughly five TRBV segments, which included TRBV5-6, TRBV5-1 and TRBV20-1.

The CDR3 runs 17 residues. Trimming pared 8 bases from V and 6 bases from J, leaving 31 bases between. Germline V lookup: CDR1 DFQATT, CDR2 SNEGSKA (reference sequence). As to this clonotype: Its antigen is unknown.

Each TCR beta cDNA library carried unique molecular identifiers. TCRdb reprocessed the PCR reads via MiXCR and lists one record per CDR3 protein. Altogether hundreds of thousands of distinct CDR3 sequences are present, 36% being singletons, with the ten largest covering around 5%. The chain combines TRBV20-1 with TRBJ1-1; D ambiguous. The sample was blood. The sequence was obtained from a girl aged 5-17 years with multiple sclerosis. CDR3 in amino acids: CSLKPSTEGATYAEAFF. CDR3 DNA: TGCAGTCTAAAACCAAGTACGGAGGGAGCAACCTACGCTGAAGCTTTCTTT.